Listed here is a single T cell receptor beta chain. Its antigen is unknown. This sample was included in a study of OX40 agonist ivuxolimab in advanced cancers. For the study at large: A mean age of roughly 60 years, range 23 to 79, was recorded, and 70% to 85% were male. One patient with hepatocellular carcinoma and two with cutaneous melanoma, three in all, had partial responses.

TCRdb's table, derived via immunoSEQ multiplex PCR, lists solely in-frame clones and lacks some. Here the sample spans 65,000 to 85,000 clones, 85% being singletons. Study-level points and caveats: CD8+ T cells averaged more expanded clones than CD4+.

The source of this sequence is an adult with an advanced solid tumor such as melanoma, head and neck, liver or kidney cancer. Source: CD4+ or CD8+ T cells sorted from blood, taken in a trial of the OX40 agonist ivuxolimab.

This CDR3 reads CASSYSGGPGTDTQYF. The CDR3 DNA is TGTGCCAGCAGTTACTCGGGGGGCCCGGGCACAGATACGCAGTATTTT. The chain has TRBV6-5 and TRBJ2-3; D may correspond to TRBD1 or TRBD2 (6 bases each). The CDR3 covers 16 residues. Per germline, CDR1 MNHEY and CDR2 SVGAGI. With 0 bases removed from V and 1 base from J, the gap between germline ends came to 11 bases.